Presented here are 25 T cell receptor beta chains from one specimen sequenced in a study of CD8 T cells in Susac syndrome. Reverse transcription of 0.5 to 1 ug RNA used random hexamers. Using its own MiXCR run on the immunoSEQ multiplex PCR reads, TCRdb lists one record per CDR3 protein. The table lists approximately 160,000 distinct CDR3 sequences, 92% of them singletons. Sequenced input: CD4+ T cells from PBMCs. The receptors derive from a human donor in good health.

J is TRBJ1-1 and V is TRBV18; D is ambiguous. Per the germline V gene, CDR1 is KGHSH and CDR2 is LQKENI. This CDR3 is 12 amino acids long. With 5 bases removed from V and 8 bases from J, the gap between germline ends came to 12 bases. CDR3 sequence reads: CASSARGPEAFF. The CDR3 region has the DNA TGTGCCAGCTCAGCCCGGGGTCCCGAAGCTTTCTTT.

The chain employs TRBV6-5 and TRBJ2-2, with TRBD2 identical over 8 bases. CDR3 size: 18 residues. V was pared by 2 bases and J by 0 bases, with 8 bases of the junction left unmatched. Germline V CDR1 and CDR2: MNHEY, SVGAGI. CDR3 residues: CASSYHPGGSTNTGELFF. DNA for the CDR3: TGTGCCAGCAGTTACCACCCGGGGGGGTCCACGAACACCGGGGAGCTGTTTTTT.

The gene calls are TRBV29-1 and TRBJ2-3, with D possibly called TRBD1 or TRBD2 (10 bases each). Trimming removed 6 bases from V and 6 bases from J, with 34 bases in between. Germline loops: CDR1 SQVTM, CDR2 ANQGSEA. The CDR3 is 19 residues long. This CDR3 reads CSVPDRGKLAGANWDTQYF. The CDR3 DNA sequence: TGCAGCGTCCCGGACAGGGGGAAGCTAGCGGGAGCCAACTGGGATACGCAGTATTTT.

V usage is TRBV18 and J usage is TRBJ2-7; tentatively, D is TRBD1 (6 bases). In germline, CDR1 is KGHSH, CDR2 LQKENI. The CDR3 totals 14 residues. V lost 6 bases to trimming and J lost 5 bases, with 17 bases between them. The CDR3 nucleotides are TGTGCCAGCTCGCTCACAGGGACCGCCGACGAGCAGTACTTC. The encoded protein is CASSLTGTADEQYF.

V usage is TRBV7-2 and J usage is TRBJ1-1; D not resolved. Trimming left V 6 bases short and J 0 bases short, with 11 bases between. CDR1 and CDR2 (germline): SGHTA, FQGNSA. This CDR3 has 14 residues. CDR3 loop: CASRSWSMNTEAFF. The DNA of the CDR3 is TGTGCCAGCAGGTCGTGGAGTATGAACACTGAAGCTTTCTTT.

The chain links TRBV7-2 to TRBJ2-1, with TRBD2 identical over 15 bases. The CDR3 has 16 residues. Trimming removed 5 bases from V and 4 bases from J; junction bases left unmatched: 3. Germline V gene data show CDR1 as SGHTA and CDR2 as FQGNSA. The chain's CDR3 is CASSPGTSGRYNEQFF. Written as DNA, the CDR3 is TGTGCCAGCAGCCCCGGGACTAGCGGGAGGTACAATGAGCAGTTCTTC.

The chain carries TRBV20-1 and TRBJ2-7; 10 bases fit TRBD2. Germline V gene lookup returns CDR1 DFQATT and CDR2 SNEGSKA (reference sequence). The J segment lost 3 bases and the V segment lost 0 bases, leaving 2 bases of the junction unmatched. The CDR3 sequence is 14 residues long. The CDR3 here is CSARDASGSYEQYF. In DNA, the CDR3 is TGCAGTGCTAGAGACGCTAGCGGGAGCTACGAGCAGTACTTC.

This clonotype was picked up one time. The rearrangement links TRBV9 to TRBJ2-6, with no clear D. The V end was cut by 3 bases, the J end by 2 bases, with 3 bases between. CDR3 length equals 13 residues. Germline CDR1 SGDLS, CDR2 YYNGEE. CDR3: CASSETGANVLTF. DNA for the CDR3: TGTGCCAGCAGCGAAACTGGGGCCAACGTCCTGACTTTC.

The V call is TRBV29-1, the J call TRBJ2-5, with D maybe TRBD2 (5 bases). The CDR3 is 13 amino acids. Germline CDR1 is SQVTM and CDR2 is ANQGSEA. The V end was cut by 2 bases, the J end by 4 bases, with 11 bases between. The CDR3 sequence: CSVEYNEGETQYF. CDR3 in DNA: TGCAGCGTTGAATACAACGAGGGAGAGACCCAGTACTTC.

The chain has TRBV5-4 and TRBJ2-7; 10 positions agree with TRBD1. The germline gives CDR1 SGHNT, CDR2 YYREEE (reference sequence). The CDR3 sequence is 16 residues long. Losses at the gene ends were 0 bases for V and 2 bases for J; bases not matched to a gene: 5. The CDR3 sequence is CASSLDYGTGAYEQYF. Here the CDR3 DNA reads TGTGCCAGCAGCTTGGACTATGGGACAGGGGCCTACGAGCAGTACTTC. The entire variable domain, with the rest obtained from reference TRBV5-4 and TRBJ2-7, is as follows: ETGVTQSPTHLIKTRGQQVTLRCSSQSGHNTVSWYQQALGQGPQFIFQYYREEENGRGNFPPRFSGLQFPNYSSELNVNALELDDSALYLCASSLDYGTGAYEQYFGPGTRLTVT.

The chain combines TRBV29-1 with TRBJ1-1, with D possibly matching TRBD1 (5 bases). V lost 6 bases and J lost 1, with 15 bases in between. Germline V lookup: CDR1 SQVTM, CDR2 ANQGSEA. CDR3 length: 14 residues. CDR3 nucleotides: TGCAGCGTCCGGGGGACGGGTGGGAACACTGAAGCTTTCTTT. It codes for CSVRGTGGNTEAFF.

A single count supports this clonotype. The rearrangement links TRBV28 to TRBJ1-2, with no clear D. This CDR3 comprises 13 residues. Per germline, CDR1 MDHEN and CDR2 SYDVKM. V was clipped by 6 bases and J by 8 bases, with 16 bases between them. For the CDR3, the DNA is TGTGCCAGCAGCCTCGGAGTTATCCGGGGCTACACCTTC. It yields the protein CASSLGVIRGYTF.

This chain links TRBV28 with TRBJ2-1; D perhaps matches TRBD2 (5 bases). The V gene's germline CDR1 is MDHEN and CDR2 SYDVKM. The V end lost 2 bases, the J end lost 6 bases, and 17 bases lay between the germline ends. The CDR3 covers 16 residues. CDR3 DNA sequence: TGTGCCAGCAGTTTACCCGGGTCTAGCAAAATCAATGAGCAGTTCTTC. The encoded protein is CASSLPGSSKINEQFF.

The rearrangement uses TRBV30 and TRBJ2-3; 7 bases align to TRBD1. With V trimmed by 8 bases and J by 2 bases, 7 bases remained unmatched. CDR3 length: 13 amino acids. Germline CDR1 GTSNPN, CDR2 SVGIG (reference sequence). The CDR3 protein is CAQTGKSTDTQYF. In DNA form, the CDR3 reads TGTGCCCAGACAGGGAAGTCCACAGATACGCAGTATTTT.

This clonotype has just one count. The chain has TRBV6-5 and TRBJ2-5; 9 positions match TRBD2. The germline CDR1 and CDR2 sequences are MNHEY and SVGAGI. The CDR3 covers 16 residues. Trimming at V came to 0 bases and at J to 5 bases, leaving 7 bases not matched to a gene. The CDR3 loop is CASSYSYSGSGETQYF. The CDR3, as DNA: TGTGCCAGCAGTTACTCGTATAGCGGGAGCGGGGAGACCCAGTACTTC.

The rearrangement joins TRBV6-5 to TRBJ2-5, with 11 bases fitting TRBD2. The V segment lost 4 bases and the J segment 1 base; nucleotides outside the gene matches: 8. CDR3 length equals 17 residues. Germline lookup yields CDR1 MNHEY and CDR2 SVGAGI. The CDR3 bases are TGTGCCAGCAGTTCGGGACTAGCGGTGACCCTCCAAGAGACCCAGTACTTC. Amino acids: CASSSGLAVTLQETQYF.

The gene calls are TRBV7-8 and TRBJ1-5; no firm D call. Per germline, CDR1 SGHVS and CDR2 FQNEAQ. The CDR3 sequence is 15 residues long. Between the trimmed V and J ends, which lost 2 bases and 4 bases, there was a span of 12 bases. CDR3 sequence: CASSLTFSSNQPQHF. In DNA form, the CDR3 reads TGTGCCAGCAGCTTAACTTTCTCTTCTAATCAGCCCCAGCATTTT.

The chain has TRBV19 and TRBJ2-6, with D unresolved. V was clipped by 5 bases and J by 0 bases, with 8 bases between them. Germline lookup yields CDR1 LNHDA and CDR2 SQIVND (reference sequence). CDR3 length: 15 residues. The CDR3 here is CASSLQASGANVLTF. CDR3 DNA: TGTGCCAGTAGTTTGCAGGCCTCTGGGGCCAACGTCCTGACTTTC.

This sequence joins TRBV6-5 and TRBJ1-5; 8 bases line up with TRBD1. V lost 5 bases, J lost 1 base, and 1 base stayed unmatched. The germline V gene has CDR1 MNHEY and CDR2 SVGAGI. This CDR3 comprises 14 residues. The CDR3 loop reads CASSRTGSNQPQHF. The DNA of the CDR3 is TGTGCCAGCAGTCGGACAGGGAGCAATCAGCCCCAGCATTTT.

V gene TRBV7-2 combines with J gene TRBJ1-4; no reliable D call. The germline V and J ends were trimmed by 6 bases and 13 bases, with 15 bases remaining between them. CDR3 length: 12 amino acids. Germline V CDR1 and CDR2: SGHTA, FQGNSA. DNA for the CDR3: TGTGCCAGCAGTTCTGGACGAAACGTACTGTTTTTT. Translated, it gives CASSSGRNVLFF.

The J gene is TRBJ2-1, the V gene TRBV7-3, with 10 bases aligning to TRBD2. The germline CDR1 and CDR2 sequences are SGHTA and FQGTGA. Trimming cost V 7 bases and J 7 bases; bases outside gene matches: 7. CDR3 length equals 14 residues. The CDR3 bases are TGTGCCAGCACCTCGAGCGGGAGGGAAAATGAGCAGTTCTTC. This encodes CASTSSGRENEQFF.

The J gene is TRBJ2-7, the V gene TRBV12-3 or TRBV12-4; tentatively, D is TRBD1 or TRBD2 (5 bases each). CDR3 length: 15 amino acids. Deletions cut 5 bases from V and 5 bases from J, with 19 bases between. Here the CDR3 reads CASSPRVRGANEQYF. The DNA of the CDR3 is TGTGCCAGCAGTCCTAGGGTTCGGGGCGCCAACGAGCAGTACTTC.

J is TRBJ2-7 and V is TRBV9, with a tentative D call TRBD2 (6 bases). The CDR3 runs 14 residues. V lost 3 bases, J lost 0 bases, and 10 bases lay in between. Per the germline V gene, CDR1 is SGDLS and CDR2 is YYNGEE. CDR3 DNA sequence: TGTGCCAGCAGCGCTGACGGGAGCTCCTACGAGCAGTACTTC. Amino acids: CASSADGSSYEQYF.

The chain combines TRBV7-9 with TRBJ2-7, with unresolved D. Looked up from germline, CDR1 is SEHNR and CDR2 is FQNEAQ (reference sequence). With 1 base removed from V and 9 bases from J, the gap between germline ends came to 10 bases. This CDR3 spans 12 amino acids. This chain's CDR3 is CASSLGPRRQYF. CDR3 sequence (DNA): TGTGCCAGCAGCTTAGGGCCGAGGAGGCAGTACTTC.

V gene TRBV20-1 combines with J gene TRBJ1-5, with a weak D call TRBD1 (5 bases). Deletions cut 0 bases from V and 6 bases from J, with 9 bases between. This CDR3 region has 13 residues. Per the germline V gene, CDR1 is DFQATT and CDR2 is SNEGSKA (reference sequence). The CDR3 coding sequence is TGCAGTGCTAGAGACCCCGGGGGTCAGCCCCAGCATTTT. It encodes CSARDPGGQPQHF.